A single sample is the source of the 19 T cell receptor beta chains below, sequenced in a study of blood T cell repertoires in COVID-19 (dated by TCRdb to 2018 to 2020). Libraries were constructed by the immunoSEQ multiplex PCR assay. In its TCRdb copy, this immuneACCESS table keeps in-frame sequences only and misses some clones. Where compared with another copy, unresolved V genes explain less than half of these, and the others have no known cause. Counted in this sample were 200,000 or so clones; roughly 76% of them appeared once. The ten largest clones add up to 4.5% to 5.5% of the sample. The sequencing sample was made of peripheral blood. The source of these receptors is a human donor in a cohort sampled during active COVID-19.

This clone has just a few counts. This chain connects TRBV19 to TRBJ2-1; maybe TRBD2 (6 bases). Trimming took 3 bases from V and 1 from J, leaving 7 bases between them. The CDR3 runs 14 residues. In germline, CDR1 is LNHDA, CDR2 SQIVND (reference sequence). The CDR3 protein is CASSIRESYNEQFF. The CDR3 DNA sequence: TGTGCCAGTAGTATCCGGGAGTCCTACAATGAGCAGTTCTTC.

The chain combines TRBV29-1 with TRBJ2-7; 9 nucleotides agree with TRBD1. The V gene end was trimmed by 8 bases and the J gene end by 3 bases; junction bases not matched to a gene: 8. The CDR3 consists of 13 residues. Germline V gene data show CDR1 as SQVTM and CDR2 as ANQGSEA. The CDR3, as DNA: TGCAGCTTCCTGGGGGGACAGGGCTACGAGCAGTACTTC. Translation: CSFLGGQGYEQYF.

The rearrangement uses TRBV6-6 and TRBJ2-7; weak D call: TRBD1 (5 bases). Germline V gene data show CDR1 as MNHNY and CDR2 as SVGAGI (reference sequence). The V and J ends lost 0 bases and 2 bases respectively, with 14 bases between them. The CDR3 runs to 16 residues. The CDR3 region is CASSYSSRQGTYEQYF. The CDR3 DNA reads as TGTGCCAGCAGTTACTCTTCTCGGCAGGGCACCTACGAGCAGTACTTC.

In its sample, this clone was seen once. The chain is built from TRBV7-2 and TRBJ1-2; D might be TRBD1 (5 bases). CDR3 length: 16 residues. Germline lookup yields CDR1 SGHTA and CDR2 FQGNSA. Deletions cut 8 bases from V and 2 bases from J, with 21 bases between. The CDR3 sequence is CASRRGGADFNYGYTF. The CDR3 DNA reads TGTGCCAGCCGGAGGGGAGGGGCGGATTTCAACTATGGCTACACCTTC.

V usage is TRBV7-9 and J usage is TRBJ2-7; 8 positions match TRBD1. V lost 4 bases to trimming and J lost 8 bases; unmatched junction nucleotides: 7. There are 13 residues in the CDR3. Looked up from germline, CDR1 is SEHNR and CDR2 is FQNEAQ (reference sequence). The CDR3 protein is CASSSPAGGKQYF. The CDR3 nucleotides read TGTGCCAGCAGCTCTCCGGCAGGGGGCAAGCAGTACTTC.

The V and J genes are TRBV11-3 and TRBJ2-5; 7 bases align to TRBD1. The junction had 9 bases not matched to a gene; V was cut back by 4 bases and J by 7 bases. Germline V gene data show CDR1 as SGHNT and CDR2 as YENEEA. The CDR3 is made up of 14 amino acids. CDR3 bases: TGTGCCAGCAGCTCCCAGGGGGAGTGGGCGACCCAGTACTTC. Protein: CASSSQGEWATQYF.

The V call is TRBV3-1 (or the pseudogene TRBV3-2), the J call TRBJ2-7, with TRBD1 matching over 8 bases. The germline V gene has CDR1 LGHDT and CDR2 YNNKEL (reference sequence). The CDR3 contains 15 residues. V lost 4 bases to trimming and J lost 3 bases; unmatched junction nucleotides: 8. The CDR3 DNA reads as TGTGCCAGCAGCCCGGGGACAGGACTCCTCTACGAGCAGTACTTC. Translation: CASSPGTGLLYEQYF.

This clone was counted once. The chain couples TRBV6-4 to TRBJ2-3, with 11 bases fitting TRBD2. The germline V gene has CDR1 MRHNA and CDR2 SNTAGT. CDR3 size: 14 residues. The V and J ends lost 4 bases and 4 bases, in that order; junction bases with no gene match: 1. CDR3: CASSGLAGSDTQYF. The CDR3 DNA sequence: TGTGCCAGCAGTGGACTAGCGGGATCAGATACGCAGTATTTT.

In DNA, the CDR3 is TGTGCCAGTAGTATAGTAAGGGGCCCCACTGAAGCTTTCTTT. Its translation: CASSIVRGPTEAFF. V and J are TRBV19 and TRBJ1-1, with D maybe TRBD1 (5 bases). The CDR3 consists of 14 residues. Germline V lookup: CDR1 LNHDA, CDR2 SQIVND (reference sequence). The V end was cut by 1 base, the J end by 4 bases, with 10 bases between.

The chain is built from TRBV29-1 and TRBJ2-2; D gene unclear. The CDR3 extends over 12 amino acids. Germline V lookup: CDR1 SQVTM, CDR2 ANQGSEA. The V end was cut by 4 bases, the J end by 3 bases, with 6 bases between. For the CDR3, the DNA is TGCAGCGTTGGTCGGTACACCGGGGAGCTGTTTTTT. This codes for CSVGRYTGELFF.

The genes are TRBV5-4 and TRBJ1-2, with D possibly being TRBD1 (6 bases). The CDR3 is made up of 14 amino acids. The V gene lost 1 base and the J gene lost 3 bases, with 10 bases spanning the gap. Per the germline V gene, CDR1 is SGHNT and CDR2 is YYREEE (reference sequence). The DNA for the CDR3 is TGTGCCAGCAGCTTGCAGGGGAACCACTATGGCTACACCTTC. Translation gives CASSLQGNHYGYTF. The full variable domain, in which reference TRBV5-4 and TRBJ1-2 provide the parts outside the CDR3, is ETGVTQSPTHLIKTRGQQVTLRCSSQSGHNTVSWYQQALGQGPQFIFQYYREEENGRGNFPPRFSGLQFPNYSSELNVNALELDDSALYLCASSLQGNHYGYTFGSGTRLTVV.

This chain connects TRBV5-4 to TRBJ1-2; 9 bases map to TRBD1. Trimming took 5 bases from V and 5 from J; bases not matched to a gene: 13. CDR1 is SGHNT, CDR2 YYREEE, per germline (reference sequence). There are 16 residues in the CDR3. This CDR3 reads CASRMGQGQGGYGYTF. CDR3 nucleotide sequence: TGTGCCAGCAGAATGGGACAGGGACAGGGAGGGTATGGCTACACCTTC.

This chain links TRBV18 with TRBJ1-6; TRBD1 aligns across 9 bases. Trimming at V came to 1 base and at J to 9 bases, leaving 4 bases not matched to a gene. The CDR3 contains 15 residues. Looked up from germline, CDR1 is KGHSH and CDR2 is LQKENI. The DNA for the CDR3 is TGTGCCAGCTCACCACAGGGACAGGGAGGTTCACCCCTCCACTTT. It yields the protein CASSPQGQGGSPLHF. The entire variable domain, with the rest obtained from reference TRBV18 and TRBJ1-6, is as follows: NAGVMQNPRHLVRRRGQEARLRCSPMKGHSHVYWYRQLPEEGLKFMVYLQKENIIDESGMPKERFSAEFPKEGPSILRIQQVVRGDSAAYFCASSPQGQGGSPLHFGNGTRLTVT.

The rearrangement uses TRBV4-3 and TRBJ2-1; 8 nucleotides align to TRBD2. The CDR3 extends over 17 amino acids. V shed 2 bases and J 0 bases; nucleotides not matched to a gene: 6. The germline CDR1 and CDR2 sequences are LGHNA and YSLEER. As DNA, the CDR3 is TGCGCCAGCAGCCAACGCTCAAGCGGGAGCTCCTACAATGAGCAGTTCTTC. Encoded protein: CASSQRSSGSSYNEQFF.

The chain combines TRBV28 with TRBJ1-5, with TRBD1 identical over 9 bases. Germline loops: CDR1 MDHEN, CDR2 SYDVKM. The trim removed 6 bases at V and 7 bases at J, leaving 7 bases unmatched. The CDR3 loop spans 14 amino acids. The CDR3 spells CASSRTGVLQPQHF. In nucleotides, the CDR3 is TGTGCCAGCAGCCGGACAGGGGTCCTCCAGCCCCAGCATTTT.

The rearrangement links TRBV6-4 to TRBJ2-3; unclear D gene. The germline V gene has CDR1 MRHNA and CDR2 SNTAGT. Trimming left V 8 bases short and J 0 bases short, with 15 bases between. CDR3 length: 15 amino acids. In DNA form, the CDR3 reads TGTGCCAGCTCCCCGGCGGTATCTAGCACAGATACGCAGTATTTT. Encoded protein: CASSPAVSSTDTQYF.

This chain joins TRBV2 and TRBJ1-5; tentative D call: TRBD1 (6 bases). The CDR3 consists of 15 residues. V gave up 5 bases and J gave up 0 bases, with 11 bases separating them. Germline V gives CDR1 SNHLY, CDR2 FYNNEI. The CDR3 spells CASSLQGHSNQPQHF. The CDR3 DNA follows: TGTGCCAGCAGTCTACAGGGCCATAGCAATCAGCCCCAGCATTTT.

This clone occurred a few times. V is TRBV7-8 and J is TRBJ2-2; 9 bases line up with TRBD1. The CDR3 sequence is 19 residues long. The ends lost 5 bases at V and 2 bases at J; junction bases unmatched: 15. The germline gives CDR1 SGHVS, CDR2 FQNEAQ. CDR3 sequence reads: CASSATGTGPTLNTGELFF. The CDR3 region has the DNA TGTGCCAGCAGCGCGACCGGGACAGGGCCTACCCTTAACACCGGGGAGCTGTTTTTT.

CDR3 coding DNA: TGTGCCAGCAGCTTCCCTAGCGGGGTCCAAGAGACCCAGTACTTC. Its translation: CASSFPSGVQETQYF. This sequence joins TRBV5-4 and TRBJ2-5; TRBD2 aligns across 9 bases. The CDR3 is 15 residues long. Germline CDR1 is SGHNT and CDR2 is YYREEE (reference sequence). The V and J ends lost 2 bases and 1 base, in that order; junction bases with no gene match: 3.